These 25 T cell receptor beta chains originate from one sample sequenced in a study of blood T cell repertoires in COVID-19. Sequencing used immunoSEQ multiplex PCR; TCRdb keeps in-frame clones, though not all of them. In the table there are almost 250,000 clones, 75% to 90% of which are singletons. The sequencing sample was made of PBMCs or T cells enriched from blood (not recorded which). All receptors derive from a woman aged 30 to 39 who had recovered from COVID-19.

This clone was seen a handful of times. V usage is TRBV11-2 and J usage is TRBJ2-4; 10 bases match TRBD2. This CDR3 is built from 16 residues. V gave up 6 bases and J gave up 8 bases; unmatched junction bases: 13. The germline V gene encodes CDR1 SGHAT and CDR2 FQNNGV. CDR3 residues: CASRRSGRAGGDIQYF. The DNA of the CDR3 is TGTGCCAGCAGGAGGAGCGGGAGGGCCGGGGGAGACATTCAGTACTTC.

On this clone: This specimen includes other DNA sequences encoding the same CDR3. The chain couples TRBV19 to TRBJ1-1, with unresolved D. Germline loops: CDR1 LNHDA, CDR2 SQIVND (reference sequence). CDR3 size: 14 residues. V lost 5 bases, J lost 1 base, and 11 bases lay in between. CDR3 in DNA: TGTGCCAGTAGTCCCCTTGGGCGGAACACTGAAGCTTTCTTT. Protein product: CASSPLGRNTEAFF.

The rearrangement joins TRBV27 to TRBJ2-7; tentative D call: TRBD2 (6 bases). Trimming stripped 6 bases from V and 0 bases from J, with 18 bases between. The germline gives CDR1 MNHEY, CDR2 SMNVEV (reference sequence). The CDR3 length is 16 residues. The CDR3 DNA follows: TGTGCCAGCAGACCCGCCGGGAGCGGGTCCTCCTACGAGCAGTACTTC. It codes for CASRPAGSGSSYEQYF.

The V call is TRBV10-3, the J call TRBJ2-7, with 12 bases that match TRBD2. Germline V gene lookup returns CDR1 ENHRY and CDR2 SYGVKD. This CDR3 region has 15 residues. The J segment lost 2 bases and the V segment lost 4 bases, leaving 3 bases of the junction unmatched. The CDR3: CAISGLAGVPYEQYF. The CDR3 coding sequence is TGTGCCATCAGTGGACTAGCGGGAGTTCCCTACGAGCAGTACTTC.

This clone showed up just a few times. The genes are TRBV9 and TRBJ1-1; TRBD1 agrees at 8 bases. The CDR3 contains 15 residues. Germline lookup yields CDR1 SGDLS and CDR2 YYNGEE. Unmatched junction bases numbered 8, after V lost 3 bases and J lost 4 bases. This CDR3 reads CASSEEGQVSTEAFF. In DNA form, the CDR3 reads TGTGCCAGCAGCGAGGAGGGACAGGTCTCCACTGAAGCTTTCTTT. Together with reference TRBV9 and TRBJ1-1, the CDR3 gives the full variable domain: DSGVTQTPKHLITATGQRVTLRCSPRSGDLSVYWYQQSLDQGLQFLIQYYNGEERAKGNILERFSAQQFPDLHSELNLSSLELGDSALYFCASSEEGQVSTEAFFGQGTRLTVV.

V gene TRBV12-5 combines with J gene TRBJ2-1; 8 bases agree with TRBD2. Looked up from germline, CDR1 is LGHNT and CDR2 is FRNRAP. V gave up 10 bases and J gave up 15 bases; unmatched junction bases: 11. CDR3 length: 11 residues. CDR3 residues: CAKREGLGRFF. The CDR3 region has the DNA TGTGCTAAACGGGAGGGACTGGGGCGGTTCTTC.

This sequence joins TRBV9 and TRBJ2-2; D gene uncertain. The V gene lost 0 bases and the J gene lost 1 base, with 7 bases spanning the gap. This CDR3 contains 15 residues. Germline CDR1 reads SGDLS; CDR2 reads YYNGEE. The CDR3 region has the DNA TGTGCCAGCAGCGTAGAGCCCCTGAACACCGGGGAGCTGTTTTTT. Its protein product is CASSVEPLNTGELFF.

This clone was observed many times. In DNA form, the CDR3 reads TGTGCCAGCAGCTCCTCAGGGGTTGAAGCTTTCTTT. This gives the protein CASSSSGVEAFF. The chain carries TRBV9 and TRBJ1-1, with D perhaps TRBD1 (6 bases). Between the trimmed V and J ends, which lost 4 bases and 7 bases, there was a span of 11 bases. This CDR3 region has 12 residues. Germline CDR1 reads SGDLS; CDR2 reads YYNGEE.

The V gene is TRBV9, the J gene TRBJ2-1; D gene uncertain. Germline CDR1 reads SGDLS; CDR2 reads YYNGEE. Between the trimmed V and J ends, which lost 0 bases and 4 bases, there was a span of 11 bases. The CDR3 loop spans 15 amino acids. CDR3 nucleotide sequence: TGTGCCAGCAGCGTAGGTTCTAGAAGTTACAATGAGCAGTTCTTC. Protein: CASSVGSRSYNEQFF. Combining the CDR3 with reference TRBV9 and TRBJ2-1 gives the whole variable domain DSGVTQTPKHLITATGQRVTLRCSPRSGDLSVYWYQQSLDQGLQFLIQYYNGEERAKGNILERFSAQQFPDLHSELNLSSLELGDSALYFCASSVGSRSYNEQFFGPGTRLTVL.

The chain combines TRBV9 with TRBJ2-2; the D is unclear. The CDR3 runs to 11 residues. Looked up from germline, CDR1 is SGDLS and CDR2 is YYNGEE. V was clipped by 9 bases and J by 7 bases, with 10 bases between them. The CDR3 loop is CATMVDGELFF. The CDR3 DNA is TGTGCCACCATGGTAGACGGGGAGCTGTTTTTT.

This clone came up a few times. The CDR3 sequence is CASSPHGNSYEQYF. CDR3 nucleotides: TGTGCCAGCAGCCCCCATGGCAACTCCTACGAGCAGTACTTC. V is TRBV7-2 and J is TRBJ2-7; D ambiguous. With 5 bases removed from V and 0 bases from J, the gap between germline ends came to 11 bases. Germline CDR1 is SGHTA and CDR2 is FQGNSA. The CDR3 loop spans 14 amino acids.

V gene TRBV7-2 combines with J gene TRBJ2-1; possible D gene TRBD2, 6 bases. The CDR3 loop spans 16 amino acids. The V end was cut by 7 bases, the J end by 1 base, with 17 bases between. The V gene's germline CDR1 is SGHTA and CDR2 FQGNSA. The CDR3 DNA sequence: TGTGCCAGCACCTTGGGAGGAAGGAGATCCTACAATGAGCAGTTCTTC. It is translated as CASTLGGRRSYNEQFF.

This clone was observed once. The chain is built from TRBV9 and TRBJ2-5; TRBD2 matches 14 bases. From germline, CDR1 is SGDLS and CDR2 YYNGEE. Trimming cost V 4 bases and J 4 bases; bases outside gene matches: 3. The CDR3 runs to 15 residues. CDR3: CASSLGTSGRETQYF. The CDR3 DNA reads TGTGCCAGCAGCCTCGGGACTAGCGGGAGAGAGACCCAGTACTTC.

The chain couples TRBV30 to TRBJ1-2, with D maybe TRBD1 (5 bases). The CDR3 sequence is 15 residues long. Germline CDR1 and CDR2: GTSNPN and SVGIG (reference sequence). V was trimmed by 2 bases and J by 0 bases, leaving 13 bases between them. The CDR3 region has the DNA TGTGCCTGGAGTAAAACAACAGGCGCTAACTATGGCTACACCTTC. It encodes CAWSKTTGANYGYTF.

The V and J genes are TRBV19 and TRBJ1-2; 7 positions match TRBD1. Trimming removed 3 bases from V and 3 bases from J; junction bases left unmatched: 10. This CDR3 region has 16 residues. Germline-derived CDR1 and CDR2 are LNHDA and SQIVND (reference sequence). CDR3 amino acids: CASSIAFGGGDYGYTF. The CDR3 DNA sequence: TGTGCCAGTAGTATTGCTTTCGGAGGGGGCGACTATGGCTACACCTTC.

The rearrangement links TRBV7-8 to TRBJ1-1; 7 bases are a match to TRBD1. The CDR3 is 14 amino acids. Unmatched junction bases numbered 2, after V lost 4 bases and J lost 0 bases. CDR1 and CDR2 (germline): SGHVS, FQNEAQ. The CDR3 DNA reads as TGTGCCAGCAGCTCGACAGGGTTGAACACTGAAGCTTTCTTT. Amino acids: CASSSTGLNTEAFF. Full variable domain (outside the CDR3, taken from reference TRBV7-8 and TRBJ1-1): GAGVSQSPRYKVAKRGQDVALRCDPISGHVSLFWYQQALGQGPEFLTYFQNEAQLDKSGLPSDRFFAERPEGSVSTLKIQRTQQEDSAVYLCASSSTGLNTEAFFGQGTRLTVV.

Details on this clone: Other DNA sequences in this specimen translate into the identical CDR3. V and J are TRBV27 and TRBJ2-3; D gene unclear. The length of the CDR3 is 14 residues. CDR1 and CDR2 (germline): MNHEY, SMNVEV (reference sequence). Trimming pared 2 bases from V and 2 bases from J, leaving 8 bases between. In DNA, the CDR3 is TGTGCCAGCAGTTTAATCGGTTCCACAGATACGCAGTATTTT. Translation gives CASSLIGSTDTQYF.

The chain couples TRBV27 to TRBJ1-1, with a possible D match to TRBD1 (6 bases). Trimming took 6 bases from V and 5 from J, leaving 10 bases between them. Germline V gene lookup returns CDR1 MNHEY and CDR2 SMNVEV (reference sequence). CDR3 length: 12 residues. This CDR3 reads CASSPRGTEAFF. CDR3 DNA sequence: TGTGCCAGCAGCCCTAGGGGGACTGAAGCTTTCTTT.

The chain combines TRBV7-8 with TRBJ1-5; maybe TRBD1 (5 bases). The V gene lost 5 bases and the J gene lost 2 bases, with 19 bases spanning the gap. Germline CDR1 is SGHVS and CDR2 is FQNEAQ. This CDR3 is built from 17 residues. The CDR3 DNA is TGTGCCAGCAGCCCCCGGGGGGTCGAAATCGGCAATCAGCCCCAGCATTTT. As protein: CASSPRGVEIGNQPQHF.

The V call is TRBV18, the J call TRBJ1-5; D is unresolved. The CDR3 is 15 amino acids. V gave up 2 bases and J gave up 3 bases, with 11 bases separating them. Germline CDR1 reads KGHSH; CDR2 reads LQKENI. CDR3 sequence: CASSPSGGVNQPQHF. The CDR3 region has the DNA TGTGCCAGCTCACCATCAGGCGGGGTCAATCAGCCCCAGCATTTT.

The V and J genes are TRBV4-2 and TRBJ2-4, with 7 bases aligning to TRBD1. Germline trimming cut 2 bases from V and 5 bases from J; bases unmatched to any gene: 3. Per germline, CDR1 LGHNA and CDR2 YNFKEQ. The CDR3 extends over 14 amino acids. The CDR3 DNA sequence: TGTGCCAGCAGCCAACGGGACAGAGAAAACATTCAGTACTTC. It specifies CASSQRDRENIQYF.

This rearrangement joins TRBV11-3 to TRBJ2-1; 8 nucleotides match TRBD2. The CDR3 sequence is 14 residues long. Per germline, CDR1 SGHNT and CDR2 YENEEA. V dropped 1 base and J dropped 8; count of bases not matched to a gene: 4. CDR3 coding DNA: TGTGCCAGCAGCTTAGCGGGAGGGTGGGATGAGCAGTTCTTC. Translated, it gives CASSLAGGWDEQFF.

This sequence joins TRBV7-2 and TRBJ2-3, with D tentatively TRBD2 (7 bases). V was clipped by 4 bases and J by 2 bases, with 22 bases between them. The CDR3 has 18 amino acids. Germline V CDR1 and CDR2: SGHTA, FQGNSA. The chain's CDR3 is CASSSGGRVQRHTDTQYF. CDR3 bases: TGTGCCAGCAGCTCCGGGGGGCGAGTACAGCGGCACACAGATACGCAGTATTTT.

V and J are TRBV28 and TRBJ1-4; tentative D call: TRBD1 (5 bases). CDR3 length equals 15 residues. Germline CDR1 and CDR2: MDHEN and SYDVKM. The V gene lost 4 bases and the J gene lost 10 bases, with 19 bases spanning the gap. CDR3 DNA: TGTGCCAGCAGTTCCAGGGAAATGCTTTGGGGAAAACTGTTTTTT. Its protein product is CASSSREMLWGKLFF.

The rearrangement joins TRBV5-1 to TRBJ2-1; 16 positions match TRBD2. From germline, CDR1 is SGHRS and CDR2 YFSETQ. Losses at the gene ends were 4 bases for V and 7 bases for J; bases not matched to a gene: 2. The CDR3 length is 15 residues. CDR3 sequence (DNA): TGCGCCAGCAGCCGGGGACTAGCGGGAGGGAATGAGCAGTTCTTC. Amino acid sequence: CASSRGLAGGNEQFF.